Below are 32 T cell receptor beta chains sequenced from a single sample in a study of blood T cell repertoires in COVID-19 (dated by TCRdb to about 2020). The library was made by the immunoSEQ multiplex PCR assay. As stored in TCRdb, this immuneACCESS dataset retains in-frame rearrangements with V and J assigned. A fraction of the clones does not appear; measured against another copy, unresolved V genes explain less than half of the discrepancy, and the remainder lacks a known reason. For this sample the table gives about 150,000 clones, of which about 86% were detected only once. 5.5% to 7% of the sample comes from the top ten. Sequencing was done on a sample of peripheral blood. The receptors originated from a man between 50 and 59 years old with active or convalescent COVID-19.

The V call is TRBV5-4, the J call TRBJ2-5; D might be TRBD1 (6 bases). Germline CDR1 and CDR2: SGHNT and YYREEE (reference sequence). V was trimmed by 0 bases and J by 5 bases, leaving 11 bases between them. The CDR3 runs to 14 residues. CDR3 in amino acids: CASSLAGGQETQYF. CDR3 DNA: TGTGCCAGCAGCTTGGCTGGGGGCCAGGAGACCCAGTACTTC.

The chain is built from TRBV6-2 or TRBV6-3 and TRBJ1-1; D gene unclear. V lost 3 bases, J lost 7 bases, and 6 bases lay in between. The germline gives CDR1 MNHEY, CDR2 SVGEGT. The CDR3 runs 11 residues. The CDR3 nucleotides are TGTGCCAGCAGTTATGAGGGTGAAGCTTTCTTT. Its protein is CASSYEGEAFF.

The chain combines TRBV27 with TRBJ1-1, with 7 bases fitting TRBD1. In germline, CDR1 is MNHEY, CDR2 SMNVEV (reference sequence). V lost 6 bases, J lost 6 bases, and 13 bases stayed unmatched. This CDR3 spans 15 amino acids. CDR3 bases: TGTGCCAGCAGCAGGTCAGGGGGTGTGGTAGCTGAAGCTTTCTTT. Amino acid sequence: CASSRSGGVVAEAFF.

This clone was recorded only once. The chain uses TRBV5-1 and TRBJ2-5; TRBD1 matches at 7 bases. Per germline, CDR1 SGHRS and CDR2 YFSETQ. The CDR3 is made up of 14 amino acids. The V and J ends lost 4 bases and 2 bases, in that order; junction bases with no gene match: 5. CDR3 coding DNA: TGCGCCAGCAGCGACCCGGGACAGCAAGAGACCCAGTACTTC. The encoded protein is CASSDPGQQETQYF.

This rearrangement joins TRBV12-3 or TRBV12-4 to TRBJ2-5; D call uncertain. The CDR3 length is 13 residues. Trimming removed 3 bases at V and 5 bases at J, with 10 bases between. DNA for the CDR3: TGTGCCAGCAGTTTTTTAGCTTCGGAGACCCAGTACTTC. It specifies CASSFLASETQYF.

The V gene is TRBV4-3, the J gene TRBJ1-2; no reliable D call. Germline V gives CDR1 LGHNA, CDR2 YSLEER. The CDR3 totals 13 residues. Trimming removed 5 bases from V and 6 bases from J, with 13 bases in between. DNA for the CDR3: TGCGCCAGCAGCTACTCCTCGTACGATGGCTACACCTTC. Translated: CASSYSSYDGYTF.

The chain couples TRBV6-5 to TRBJ1-4; possible D gene TRBD1, 5 bases. Between the trimmed V and J ends, which lost 8 bases and 8 bases, there was a span of 21 bases. Germline assignment: CDR1 MNHEY and CDR2 SVGAGI. CDR3 length: 15 amino acids. CDR3 in DNA: TGTGCCAGCGGGAAAGGGGCTATTGGTGGCGAAAAACTGTTTTTT. It encodes CASGKGAIGGEKLFF.

This sequence joins TRBV5-1 and TRBJ1-4; possible D gene TRBD1, 5 bases. Trimming cost V 2 bases and J 7 bases, with 15 bases left between them. Germline V gene sequence: CDR1 SGHRS, CDR2 YFSETQ. This CDR3 contains 15 residues. The chain's CDR3 is CASSFTHRGGEKLFF. CDR3 DNA: TGCGCCAGCAGCTTTACCCATAGGGGAGGTGAAAAACTGTTTTTT.

The genes are TRBV19 and TRBJ2-4, with D uncertain. Germline V gene sequence: CDR1 LNHDA, CDR2 SQIVND (reference sequence). The CDR3 is 18 amino acids. With 5 bases removed from V and 0 bases from J, the gap between germline ends came to 20 bases. The CDR3 region is CASSDKLRPTLAKNIQYF. CDR3 bases: TGTGCCAGTAGTGATAAACTTCGACCGACATTAGCCAAAAACATTCAGTACTTC.

The V and J genes are TRBV9 and TRBJ2-5; 15 nucleotides match TRBD2. The V and J ends lost 3 bases and 3 bases, in that order; junction bases with no gene match: 6. This CDR3 contains 17 residues. Germline V gives CDR1 SGDLS, CDR2 YYNGEE. CDR3 loop: CASSAGLAGGLEETQYF. CDR3 DNA: TGTGCCAGCAGCGCAGGACTAGCGGGAGGGCTTGAAGAGACCCAGTACTTC.

This clone was found once. The V gene is TRBV4-3, the J gene TRBJ2-2, with TRBD1 matching 7 bases. Trimming cost V 3 bases and J 6 bases; bases outside gene matches: 7. Germline CDR1 LGHNA, CDR2 YSLEER. This CDR3 is built from 15 residues. CDR3 amino acids: CASSQRTGVAGELFF. Written as DNA, the CDR3 is TGCGCCAGCAGCCAGAGAACAGGGGTGGCCGGGGAGCTGTTTTTT.

This sequence joins TRBV7-8 and TRBJ1-2; weak D call: TRBD1 (5 bases). Trimming removed 5 bases at V and 1 base at J, with 8 bases between. Germline values: CDR1 SGHVS, CDR2 FQNEAQ. The CDR3 length is 13 residues. This CDR3 reads CASSPGFNYGYTF. CDR3 sequence (DNA): TGTGCCAGCAGCCCAGGGTTTAACTATGGCTACACCTTC.

This rearrangement joins TRBV11-2 to TRBJ2-3; D perhaps matches TRBD2 (6 bases). Trimming cost V 4 bases and J 4 bases, with 21 bases left between them. The CDR3 sequence is 17 residues long. Germline V gene data show CDR1 as SGHAT and CDR2 as FQNNGV. The CDR3, as DNA: TGTGCCAGCAGCTCGAGAAGGATTTCGGGAGTGCCAGATACGCAGTATTTT. Translated: CASSSRRISGVPDTQYF.

This sequence joins TRBV19 and TRBJ2-5, with 8 bases lining up with TRBD1. From germline, CDR1 is LNHDA and CDR2 SQIVND (reference sequence). The junction had 8 bases not matched to a gene; V was cut back by 3 bases and J by 2 bases. This CDR3 is 16 amino acids long. CDR3 coding DNA: TGTGCCAGTAGTATTAAAGGACAGGGACTTCAAGAGACCCAGTACTTC. It codes for CASSIKGQGLQETQYF.

This clone was counted a few times. V and J are TRBV14 and TRBJ2-7; 8 bases match TRBD2. In germline, CDR1 is SGHDN, CDR2 FVKESK. With V trimmed by 3 bases and J by 3 bases, 10 bases remained unmatched. This CDR3 has 16 residues. The CDR3 is CASSHLGRSGSYEQYF. In nucleotides, the CDR3 is TGTGCCAGCAGCCACCTTGGACGGAGCGGGAGCTACGAGCAGTACTTC.

This chain joins TRBV7-2 and TRBJ1-6; TRBD1 matches 8 bases. This CDR3 contains 16 residues. Looked up from germline, CDR1 is SGHTA and CDR2 is FQGNSA. V shed 5 bases and J 7 bases; nucleotides not matched to a gene: 10. CDR3 amino acids: CASSLTGGVGNSPLHF. The CDR3 DNA is TGTGCCAGCAGCCTTACAGGGGGGGTAGGGAATTCACCCCTCCACTTT.

This chain uses TRBV5-1 with TRBJ1-2, with 7 nucleotides matching TRBD1. The CDR3 spans 14 residues. After removal of 2 bases from V and 5 bases from J, the junction contained 6 bases not matched to a gene. Germline V gene sequence: CDR1 SGHRS, CDR2 YFSETQ. The CDR3 DNA reads TGCGCCAGCAGCTTAGAACAGGGGATATATGGCTACACCTTC. Protein product: CASSLEQGIYGYTF.

V and J are TRBV10-3 and TRBJ2-7, with 11 positions matching TRBD2. CDR3 length: 15 amino acids. Germline assignment: CDR1 ENHRY and CDR2 SYGVKD. V lost 6 bases, J lost 6 bases, and 10 bases stayed unmatched. CDR3 protein: CAISFSGRAQTEQYF. Written as DNA, the CDR3 is TGTGCCATCAGCTTTAGCGGGAGGGCTCAGACCGAGCAGTACTTC.

This clone appeared a few times. The chain has TRBV25-1 and TRBJ1-1; D gene ambiguous. Germline assignment: CDR1 MGHDK and CDR2 SYGVNS. The V end was cut by 6 bases, the J end by 0 bases, with 5 bases between. CDR3 length equals 12 residues. This CDR3 reads CASRDMNTEAFF. In DNA form, the CDR3 reads TGTGCCAGCAGAGACATGAACACTGAAGCTTTCTTT.

This rearrangement joins TRBV29-1 to TRBJ2-7, with D possibly TRBD1 on 5 matching bases. The CDR3 is made up of 11 amino acids. CDR1 SQVTM and CDR2 ANQGSEA come from the germline V gene. V lost 2 bases and J lost 5, with 7 bases in between. The CDR3 sequence is CSVEKGNEQYF. DNA for the CDR3: TGCAGCGTTGAAAAGGGGAACGAGCAGTACTTC.

This clone turned up a few times. The V call is TRBV10-3, the J call TRBJ2-3, with 7 bases matching TRBD2. Germline-derived CDR1 and CDR2 are ENHRY and SYGVKD. V was pared by 7 bases and J by 4 bases, with 14 bases of the junction left unmatched. The CDR3 runs to 16 residues. Here the CDR3 DNA reads TGTGCCATCACCCCATCGGGGGGAAGAGGAGCAGATACGCAGTATTTT. This translates into CAITPSGGRGADTQYF.

The chain has TRBV9 and TRBJ2-3; D might be TRBD2 (7 bases). Germline CDR1 reads SGDLS; CDR2 reads YYNGEE. The CDR3 runs 15 residues. V was shortened by 5 bases and J by 5 bases, with 18 bases between the two germline ends. The CDR3 DNA reads TGTGCCAGCAGTGCAAGGGGGGGCCCTGGAGATACGCAGTATTTT. Its translation is CASSARGGPGDTQYF. The full variable domain, rest sourced from reference TRBV9 and TRBJ2-3, is DSGVTQTPKHLITATGQRVTLRCSPRSGDLSVYWYQQSLDQGLQFLIQYYNGEERAKGNILERFSAQQFPDLHSELNLSSLELGDSALYFCASSARGGPGDTQYFGPGTRLTVL.

The rearrangement joins TRBV2 to TRBJ1-1; TRBD1 matches at 9 bases. The CDR3 contains 14 residues. The germline CDR1 and CDR2 sequences are SNHLY and FYNNEI. Trimming at V came to 6 bases and at J to 3 bases, leaving 5 bases not matched to a gene. The DNA for the CDR3 is TGTGCCAGCAGGCGGACAGGGGAGGACACTGAAGCTTTCTTT. Its translation is CASRRTGEDTEAFF.

The V and J genes are TRBV5-4 and TRBJ2-5; 9 bases agree with TRBD2. Germline CDR1 and CDR2: SGHNT and YYREEE (reference sequence). V lost 0 bases and J lost 5; bases outside the gene matches: 2. The length of the CDR3 is 14 residues. The CDR3: CASSLVSGGETQYF. The DNA of the CDR3 is TGTGCCAGCAGCTTGGTTAGCGGGGGTGAGACCCAGTACTTC.

This chain uses TRBV7-2 with TRBJ1-3, with 10 bases aligning to TRBD1. CDR3 size: 16 residues. In germline, CDR1 is SGHTA, CDR2 FQGNSA. V dropped 5 bases and J dropped 2; count of bases not matched to a gene: 6. The DNA for the CDR3 is TGTGCCAGCAGCCGGGACAGGGGAGGACCTGGAAACACCATATATTTT. This codes for CASSRDRGGPGNTIYF.

The chain links TRBV21-1 to TRBJ2-7; the table's D gene call, TRBD1, was not cross checked with the DNA. TRBV21-1 is an annotated pseudogene. This CDR3 spans 13 amino acids. CDR3 bases: TGTGCCAGCAGAACGGACAGGCACTACGAGCAGTACTTC. Encoded protein: CASRTDRHYEQYF.

V and J are TRBV2 and TRBJ1-5; D is possibly TRBD1 (6 bases). CDR3 size: 13 residues. The germline V gene has CDR1 SNHLY and CDR2 FYNNEI. The germline V and J ends were trimmed by 6 bases and 9 bases, with 15 bases remaining between them. The CDR3 here is CASRTGSSGPQHF. CDR3 bases: TGTGCCAGCAGGACAGGATCCTCGGGGCCCCAGCATTTT.

This rearrangement joins TRBV5-1 to TRBJ1-2; 7 bases fit TRBD1. Losses at the gene ends were 4 bases for V and 2 bases for J; bases not matched to a gene: 8. CDR1 and CDR2 (germline): SGHRS, YFSETQ. This CDR3 has 15 residues. This CDR3 reads CASSEVTGINYGYTF. CDR3 nucleotide sequence: TGCGCCAGCAGCGAAGTGACAGGGATAAACTATGGCTACACCTTC. The full variable domain, with the rest looked up from reference TRBV5-1 and TRBJ1-2, is KAGVTQTPRYLIKTRGQQVTLSCSPISGHRSVSWYQQTPGQGLQFLFEYFSETQRNKGNFPGRFSGRQFSNSRSEMNVSTLELGDSALYLCASSEVTGINYGYTFGSGTRLTVV.

This clone occurred once. The gene calls are TRBV24-1 and TRBJ1-6; 7 bases are a match to TRBD1. Germline V gene data show CDR1 as KGHDR and CDR2 as SFDVKD. The length of the CDR3 is 15 residues. Germline trimming cut 3 bases from V and 5 bases from J; bases unmatched to any gene: 3. The CDR3 bases are TGTGCCACCAGTGATGGGACAGTCCATAATTCACCCCTCCACTTT. Encoded protein: CATSDGTVHNSPLHF.

This clone occurred once. The CDR3 region is CASSLAARGTEAFF. DNA for the CDR3: TGTGCCAGCAGCTTAGCGGCTCGGGGCACTGAAGCTTTCTTT. The chain links TRBV11-2 to TRBJ1-1, with D unresolved. CDR3 length equals 14 residues. Trimming left V 1 base short and J 4 bases short, with 10 bases between. Per the germline V gene, CDR1 is SGHAT and CDR2 is FQNNGV.

This clone was counted a single time. The chain employs TRBV27 and TRBJ2-1; tentative D call: TRBD2 (5 bases). CDR1 and CDR2 from the germline V gene are MNHEY and SMNVEV (reference sequence). The CDR3 runs 16 residues. V was shortened by 5 bases and J by 5 bases, with 19 bases between the two germline ends. CDR3 loop: CASSASAARGNNEQFF. CDR3 DNA: TGTGCCAGCAGTGCGTCGGCGGCCCGAGGGAACAATGAGCAGTTCTTC.

The rearrangement joins TRBV6-6 to TRBJ1-6, with D uncertain. This CDR3 region has 12 residues. V shed 0 bases and J shed 10 bases, with 4 bases lying between them. From germline, CDR1 is MNHNY and CDR2 SVGAGI (reference sequence). DNA for the CDR3: TGTGCCAGCAGTTACTCGCAGTCACCCCTCCACTTT. It translates to CASSYSQSPLHF.